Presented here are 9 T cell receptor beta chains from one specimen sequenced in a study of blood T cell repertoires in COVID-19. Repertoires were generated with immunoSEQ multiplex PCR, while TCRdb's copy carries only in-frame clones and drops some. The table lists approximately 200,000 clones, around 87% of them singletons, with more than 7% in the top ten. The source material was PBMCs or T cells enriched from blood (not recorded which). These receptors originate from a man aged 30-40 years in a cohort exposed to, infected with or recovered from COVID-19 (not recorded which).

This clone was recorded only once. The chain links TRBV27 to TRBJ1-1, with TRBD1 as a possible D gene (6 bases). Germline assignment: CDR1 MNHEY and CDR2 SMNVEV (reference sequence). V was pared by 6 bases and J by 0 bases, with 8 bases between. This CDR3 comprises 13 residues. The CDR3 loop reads CASSGTLNTEAFF. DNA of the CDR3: TGTGCCAGCAGCGGGACATTGAACACTGAAGCTTTCTTT.

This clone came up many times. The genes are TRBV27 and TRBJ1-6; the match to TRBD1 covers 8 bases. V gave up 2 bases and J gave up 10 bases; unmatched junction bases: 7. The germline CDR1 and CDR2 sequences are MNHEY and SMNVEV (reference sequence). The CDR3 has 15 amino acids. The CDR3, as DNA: TGTGCCAGCAGTTTAGGGGCAGGGGGCGGGTCACCCCTCCACTTT. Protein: CASSLGAGGGSPLHF.

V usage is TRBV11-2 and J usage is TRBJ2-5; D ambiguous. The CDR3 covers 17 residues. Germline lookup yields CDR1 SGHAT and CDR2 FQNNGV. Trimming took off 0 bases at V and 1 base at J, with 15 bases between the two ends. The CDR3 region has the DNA TGTGCCAGCAGCTTAGATCGAACAGATAGAACCCAAGAGACCCAGTACTTC. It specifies CASSLDRTDRTQETQYF. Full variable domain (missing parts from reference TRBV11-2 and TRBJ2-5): EAGVAQSPRYKIIEKRQSVAFWCNPISGHATLYWYQQILGQGPKLLIQFQNNGVVDDSQLPKDRFSAERLKGVDSTLKIQPAKLEDSAVYLCASSLDRTDRTQETQYFGPGTRLLVL.

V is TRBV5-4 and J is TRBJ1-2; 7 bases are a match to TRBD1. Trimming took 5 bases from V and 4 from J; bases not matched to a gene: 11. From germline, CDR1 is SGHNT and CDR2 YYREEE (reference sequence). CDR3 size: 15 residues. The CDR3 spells CASRDHRDRRYGYTF. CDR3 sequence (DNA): TGTGCCAGCAGGGACCATAGGGACAGACGCTATGGCTACACCTTC.

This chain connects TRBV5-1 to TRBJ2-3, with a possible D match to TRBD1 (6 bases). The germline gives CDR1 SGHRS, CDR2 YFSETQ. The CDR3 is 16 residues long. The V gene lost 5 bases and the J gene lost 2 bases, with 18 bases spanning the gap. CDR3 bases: TGCGCCAGCAGTCTGGGACACCAAAACCCCACAGATACGCAGTATTTT. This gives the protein CASSLGHQNPTDTQYF.

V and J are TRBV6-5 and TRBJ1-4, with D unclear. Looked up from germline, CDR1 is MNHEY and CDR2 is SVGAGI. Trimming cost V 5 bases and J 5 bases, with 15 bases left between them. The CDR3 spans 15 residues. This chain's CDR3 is CASSLQGRVNEKLFF. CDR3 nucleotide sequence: TGTGCCAGCAGTCTCCAAGGGAGGGTGAATGAAAAACTGTTTTTT.

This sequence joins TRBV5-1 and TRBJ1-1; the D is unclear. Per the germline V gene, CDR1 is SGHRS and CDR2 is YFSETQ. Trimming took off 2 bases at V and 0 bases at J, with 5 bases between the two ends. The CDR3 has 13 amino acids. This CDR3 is CASSLEVNTEAFF. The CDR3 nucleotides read TGCGCCAGCAGCTTAGAGGTGAACACTGAAGCTTTCTTT.

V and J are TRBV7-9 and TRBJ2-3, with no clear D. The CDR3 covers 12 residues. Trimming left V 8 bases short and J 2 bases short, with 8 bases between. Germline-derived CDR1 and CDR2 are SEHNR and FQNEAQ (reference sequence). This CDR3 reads CASSQYTDTQYF. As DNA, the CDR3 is TGTGCCAGCTCGCAGTACACAGATACGCAGTATTTT.

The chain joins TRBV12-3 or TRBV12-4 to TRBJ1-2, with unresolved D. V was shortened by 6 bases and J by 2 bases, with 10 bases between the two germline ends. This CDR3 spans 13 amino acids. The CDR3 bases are TGTGCCAGCAGGGGCAGGCTGAACTATGGCTACACCTTC. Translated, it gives CASRGRLNYGYTF.